This T cell receptor (beta chain) comes out of a study of vaccination effects on CD4 cells after COVID-19. Concerning this clone itself: What it recognizes is unknown.

Deletions cut 3 bases from V and 1 base from J, with 19 bases between. Germline CDR1 is KGHSH and CDR2 is LQKENI. The CDR3 loop spans 18 amino acids. Whole-study results and caveats: Long after vaccination, the clones induced by infection and by vaccine shrank markedly in size. Healthy vaccinees' vaccine-induced clones included only 1 of 255 that recognized common cold coronaviruses.

Before sequencing took place, the ViraFEST assay used viral peptide pools to expand antigen-specific CD4+ T cells. Investigators separated out CD4+ T cells once around 9 days of culture had passed. Two doses of either BNT162b2 or mRNA-1273 were given to each participant. Peptides at approximately 10 ug/ml and IL-2 at 9.5 to 10 IU/ml were added to more than 1.5 million PBMC per well. The data were produced by immunoSEQ multiplex PCR, yet TCRdb's version contains in-frame clones alone and is incomplete. This sample has about 33,000 clones, with almost 85% found just once. The chain has TRBV18 and TRBJ1-3; D is unclear. The receptor was derived from a human donor who received a COVID-19 vaccine. Some clones in this sample may be carry-over from other donors' samples. The sequences come from CD4+ T cells from PBMCs cultured with HCoV-NL63 spike peptides, collected after COVID-19 vaccination. The CDR3: CASSPWEGASLSGNTIYF. For the CDR3, the DNA is TGTGCCAGCTCACCCTGGGAGGGCGCTTCCCTGTCTGGAAACACCATATATTTT.